Presented here are 2 T cell receptor beta chains from one specimen sequenced in a study of shared clonotypes between healthy human individuals. The method was immunoSEQ multiplex PCR; TCRdb's version includes in-frame clones alone and lacks a portion of them. Of approximately 700,000 clones listed, around three quarters are singletons. Input material: memory CD4+ T cells sorted from blood. The subset is: CD45RA-negative fraction. The receptors stem from a woman aged 25 to 39 in good health.

This chain connects TRBV5-1 to TRBJ2-6; TRBD1 or TRBD2 may be the D gene (5 bases each). Germline values: CDR1 SGHRS, CDR2 YFSETQ. The V end was cut by 3 bases, the J end by 1 base, with 20 bases between. The length of the CDR3 is 19 residues. As DNA, the CDR3 is TGCGCCAGCAGCTCCCGCTTGGGGGAATTTCGTTCTGGGGCCAACGTCCTGACTTTC. As protein: CASSSRLGEFRSGANVLTF.

This CDR3 is CASSESRRDTGELFF. The CDR3 bases are TGTGCCAGCAGTGAAAGTCGCAGGGACACCGGGGAGCTGTTTTTT. The chain uses TRBV2 and TRBJ2-2; D is possibly TRBD1 (5 bases). This CDR3 comprises 15 residues. Trimming left V 2 bases short and J 3 bases short, with 10 bases between. From germline, CDR1 is SNHLY and CDR2 FYNNEI.